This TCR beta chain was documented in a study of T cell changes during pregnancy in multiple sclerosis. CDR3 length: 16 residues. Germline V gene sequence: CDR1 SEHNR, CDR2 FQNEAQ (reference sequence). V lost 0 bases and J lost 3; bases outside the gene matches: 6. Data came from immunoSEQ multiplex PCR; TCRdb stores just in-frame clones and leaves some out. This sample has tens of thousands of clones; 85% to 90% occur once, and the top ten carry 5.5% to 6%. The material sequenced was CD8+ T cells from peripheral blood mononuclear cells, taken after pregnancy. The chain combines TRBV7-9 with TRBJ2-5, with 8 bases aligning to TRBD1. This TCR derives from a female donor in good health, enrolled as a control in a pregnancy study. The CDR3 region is CASSLALQGAKETQYF. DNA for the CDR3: TGTGCCAGCAGCTTAGCGCTGCAGGGGGCGAAAGAGACCCAGTACTTC.